This note documents a single T cell receptor (beta chain) sequence. Its specificity is not known. These data originate in a study of shared clonotypes between healthy human individuals. Study-level results: Compared with clonotypes that all four donors shared, non-shared clonotypes had lower generation probabilities.

Only Caucasian adults living in Nashville, Tennessee served as donors. The protocol was immunoSEQ multiplex PCR, while the TCRdb copy is restricted to in-frame clones and leaves out a portion. The sample includes some 2,400,000 clones, around 95% of them seen just once. The clonotype originates from a man younger than 30 in good health. Sequenced: naive CD4+ T cells sorted from blood. Subset meaning: CD45RA+ positively selected.

Here the CDR3 DNA reads TGTGCCAGCATGCGACAGGTTCAATACGAGCAGTACTTC. It yields the protein CASMRQVQYEQYF. This chain links TRBV6-1 with TRBJ2-7; TRBD1 is a possible D gene (6 bases). Per germline, CDR1 MNHNS and CDR2 SASEGT. This CDR3 has 13 residues. Deletions cut 7 bases from V and 4 bases from J, with 14 bases between.